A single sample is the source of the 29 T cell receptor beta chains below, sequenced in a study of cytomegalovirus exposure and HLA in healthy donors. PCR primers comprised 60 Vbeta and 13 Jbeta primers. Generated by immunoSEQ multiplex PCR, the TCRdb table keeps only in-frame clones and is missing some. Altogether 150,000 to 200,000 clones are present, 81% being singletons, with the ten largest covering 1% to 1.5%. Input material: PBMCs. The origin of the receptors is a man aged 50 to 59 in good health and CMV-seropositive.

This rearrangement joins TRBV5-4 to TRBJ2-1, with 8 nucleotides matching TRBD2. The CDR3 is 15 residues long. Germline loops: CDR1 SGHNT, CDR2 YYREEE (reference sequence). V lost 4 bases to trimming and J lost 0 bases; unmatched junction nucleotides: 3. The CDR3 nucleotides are TGTGCCAGCAGCCTAAGCGGGGGCTCCTACAATGAGCAGTTCTTC. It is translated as CASSLSGGSYNEQFF.

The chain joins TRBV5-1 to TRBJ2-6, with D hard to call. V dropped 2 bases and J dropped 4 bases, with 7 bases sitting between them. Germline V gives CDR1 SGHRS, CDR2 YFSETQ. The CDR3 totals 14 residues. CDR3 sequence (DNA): TGCGCCAGCAGCTTAGGCGGCGGGGCCAACGTCCTGACTTTC. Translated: CASSLGGGANVLTF.

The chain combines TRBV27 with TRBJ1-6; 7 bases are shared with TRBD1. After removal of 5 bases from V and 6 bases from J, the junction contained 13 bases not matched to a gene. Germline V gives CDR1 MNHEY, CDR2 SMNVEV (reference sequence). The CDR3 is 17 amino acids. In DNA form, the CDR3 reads TGTGCCAGCAGTCCGCGGACAGGAGCCGTCCTTAATTCACCCCTCCACTTT. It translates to CASSPRTGAVLNSPLHF.

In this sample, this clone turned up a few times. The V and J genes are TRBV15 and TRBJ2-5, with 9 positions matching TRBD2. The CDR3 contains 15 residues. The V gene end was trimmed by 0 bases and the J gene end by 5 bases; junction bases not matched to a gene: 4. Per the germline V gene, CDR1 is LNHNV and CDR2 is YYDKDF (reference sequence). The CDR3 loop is CATSRDPSGTETQYF. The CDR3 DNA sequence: TGTGCCACCAGCAGAGATCCTAGCGGGACCGAGACCCAGTACTTC. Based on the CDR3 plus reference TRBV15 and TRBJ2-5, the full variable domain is DAMVIQNPRYQVTQFGKPVTLSCSQTLNHNVMYWYQQKSSQAPKLLFHYYDKDFNNEADTPDNFQSRRPNTSFCFLDIRSPGLGDTAMYLCATSRDPSGTETQYFGPGTRLLVL.

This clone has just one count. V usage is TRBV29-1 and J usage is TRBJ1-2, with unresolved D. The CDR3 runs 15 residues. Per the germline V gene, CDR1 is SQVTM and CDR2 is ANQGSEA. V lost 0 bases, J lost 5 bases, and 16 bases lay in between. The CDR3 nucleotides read TGCAGCGTTGAAGATATACAGCCACAACGGTATGGCTACACCTTC. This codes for CSVEDIQPQRYGYTF.

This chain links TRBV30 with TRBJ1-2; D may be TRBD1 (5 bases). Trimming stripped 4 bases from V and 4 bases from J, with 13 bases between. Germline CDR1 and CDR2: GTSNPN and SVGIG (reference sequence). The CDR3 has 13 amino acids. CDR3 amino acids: CAWTMDTRYGYTF. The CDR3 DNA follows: TGTGCCTGGACGATGGACACCCGCTATGGCTACACCTTC.

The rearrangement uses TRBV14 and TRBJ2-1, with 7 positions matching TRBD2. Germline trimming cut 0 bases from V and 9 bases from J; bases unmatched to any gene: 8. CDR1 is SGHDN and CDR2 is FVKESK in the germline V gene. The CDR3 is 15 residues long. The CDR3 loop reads CASSQDLGGSGEQFF. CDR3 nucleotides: TGTGCCAGCAGCCAAGATCTTGGCGGGAGTGGTGAGCAGTTCTTC.

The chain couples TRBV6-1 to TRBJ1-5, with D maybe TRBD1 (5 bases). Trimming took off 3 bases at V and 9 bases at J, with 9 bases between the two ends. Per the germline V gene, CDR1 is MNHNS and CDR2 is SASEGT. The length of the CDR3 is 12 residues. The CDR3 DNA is TGTGCCAGCAGTGATTGGGGGGGGCCCCAGCATTTT. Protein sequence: CASSDWGGPQHF.

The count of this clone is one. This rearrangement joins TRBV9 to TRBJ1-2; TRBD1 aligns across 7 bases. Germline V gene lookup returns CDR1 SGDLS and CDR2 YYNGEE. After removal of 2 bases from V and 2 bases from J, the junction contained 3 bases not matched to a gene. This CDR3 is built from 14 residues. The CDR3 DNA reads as TGTGCCAGCAGCGTGGGACAGTCAAACTATGGCTACACCTTC. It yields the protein CASSVGQSNYGYTF.

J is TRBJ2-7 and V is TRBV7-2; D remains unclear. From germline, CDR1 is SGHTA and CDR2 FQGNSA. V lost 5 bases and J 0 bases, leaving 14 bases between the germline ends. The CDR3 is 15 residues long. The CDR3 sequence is CASSARDSPSYEQYF. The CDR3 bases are TGTGCCAGCAGCGCGAGAGATAGCCCCTCCTACGAGCAGTACTTC.

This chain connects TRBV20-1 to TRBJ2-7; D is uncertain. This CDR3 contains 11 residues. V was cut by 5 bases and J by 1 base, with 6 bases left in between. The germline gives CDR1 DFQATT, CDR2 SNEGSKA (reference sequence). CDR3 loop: CSAALSYEQYF. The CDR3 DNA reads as TGCAGTGCTGCCCTATCCTACGAGCAGTACTTC.

CDR3 residues: CASRGTSGGAREQFF. CDR3 DNA: TGTGCCAGCAGGGGGACTAGCGGGGGGGCCCGTGAGCAGTTCTTC. The chain links TRBV5-4 to TRBJ2-1; 16 positions match TRBD2. V lost 5 bases, J lost 9 bases, and 5 bases stayed unmatched. Germline V gene sequence: CDR1 SGHNT, CDR2 YYREEE (reference sequence). The CDR3 totals 15 residues.

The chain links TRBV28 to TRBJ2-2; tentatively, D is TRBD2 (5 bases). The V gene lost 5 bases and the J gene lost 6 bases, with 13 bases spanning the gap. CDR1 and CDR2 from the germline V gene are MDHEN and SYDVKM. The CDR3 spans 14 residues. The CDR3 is CASSPGGSSGELFF. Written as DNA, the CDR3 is TGTGCCAGCAGTCCGGGTGGGAGTTCCGGGGAGCTGTTTTTT.

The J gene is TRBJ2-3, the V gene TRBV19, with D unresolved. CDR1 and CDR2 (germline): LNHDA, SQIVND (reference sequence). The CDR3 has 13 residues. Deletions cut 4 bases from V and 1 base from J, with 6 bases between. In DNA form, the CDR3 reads TGTGCCAGTAGTAACATCGGCACAGATACGCAGTATTTT. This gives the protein CASSNIGTDTQYF.

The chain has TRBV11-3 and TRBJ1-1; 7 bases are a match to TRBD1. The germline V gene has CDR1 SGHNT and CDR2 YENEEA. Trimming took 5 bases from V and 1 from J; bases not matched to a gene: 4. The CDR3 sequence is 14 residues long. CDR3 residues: CASSTTGPNTEAFF. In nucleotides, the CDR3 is TGTGCCAGCAGCACGACAGGGCCGAACACTGAAGCTTTCTTT.

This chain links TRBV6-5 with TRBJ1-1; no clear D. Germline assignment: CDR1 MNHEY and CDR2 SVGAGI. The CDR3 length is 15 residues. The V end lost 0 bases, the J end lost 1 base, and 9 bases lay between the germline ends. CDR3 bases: TGTGCCAGCAGTTACTCGCCGGCAGGGAACACTGAAGCTTTCTTT. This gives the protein CASSYSPAGNTEAFF.

This chain's CDR3 is CASSYGQARGSNQPQHF. The CDR3 coding sequence is TGTGCCAGCAGTTACGGCCAGGCCAGGGGGAGCAATCAGCCCCAGCATTTT. J is TRBJ1-5 and V is TRBV28; 7 bases are a match to TRBD1. This CDR3 region has 17 residues. V lost 4 bases, J lost 1 base, and 10 bases stayed unmatched. Germline V gene data show CDR1 as MDHEN and CDR2 as SYDVKM.

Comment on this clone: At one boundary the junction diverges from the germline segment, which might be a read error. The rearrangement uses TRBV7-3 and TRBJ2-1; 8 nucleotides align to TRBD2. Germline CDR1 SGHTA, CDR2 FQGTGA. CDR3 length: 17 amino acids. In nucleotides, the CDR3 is TGTTCCAGCAGCTATGGCTTCGGACTAGCACAGGCCAATGAGCAGTTCTTC. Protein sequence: CSSSYGFGLAQANEQFF.

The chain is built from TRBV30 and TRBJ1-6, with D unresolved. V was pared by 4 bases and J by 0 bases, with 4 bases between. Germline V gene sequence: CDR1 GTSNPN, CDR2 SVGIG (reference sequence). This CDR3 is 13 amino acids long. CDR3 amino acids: CAWTSSYNSPLHF. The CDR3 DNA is TGTGCCTGGACGAGCTCCTATAATTCACCCCTCCACTTT.

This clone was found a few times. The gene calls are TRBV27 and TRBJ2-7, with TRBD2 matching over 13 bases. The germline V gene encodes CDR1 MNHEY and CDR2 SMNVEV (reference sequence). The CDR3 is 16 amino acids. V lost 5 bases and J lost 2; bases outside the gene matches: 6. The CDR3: CASSRGLAGAPYEQYF. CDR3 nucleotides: TGTGCCAGCAGTCGAGGACTAGCGGGAGCCCCCTACGAGCAGTACTTC.

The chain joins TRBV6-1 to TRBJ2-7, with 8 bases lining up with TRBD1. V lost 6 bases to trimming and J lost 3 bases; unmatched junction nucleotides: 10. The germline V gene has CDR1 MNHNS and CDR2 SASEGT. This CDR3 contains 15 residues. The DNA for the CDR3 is TGTGCCAGCAGGTCTAATATTGGACAGGGCTACGAGCAGTACTTC. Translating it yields CASRSNIGQGYEQYF.

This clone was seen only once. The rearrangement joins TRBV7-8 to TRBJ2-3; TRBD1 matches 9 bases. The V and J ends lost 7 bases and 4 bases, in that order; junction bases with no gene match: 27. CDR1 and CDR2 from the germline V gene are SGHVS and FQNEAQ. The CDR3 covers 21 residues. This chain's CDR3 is CASTPNPRDRVEMSRSDTQYF. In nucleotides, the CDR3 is TGTGCCAGCACCCCGAACCCCCGGGACAGGGTAGAAATGTCGAGGTCAGATACGCAGTATTTT.

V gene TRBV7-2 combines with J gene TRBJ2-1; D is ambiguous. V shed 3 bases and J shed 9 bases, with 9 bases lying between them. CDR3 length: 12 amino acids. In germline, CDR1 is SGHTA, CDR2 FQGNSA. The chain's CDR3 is CASSFSLREQFF. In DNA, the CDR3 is TGTGCCAGCAGCTTCTCGCTGCGTGAGCAGTTCTTC.

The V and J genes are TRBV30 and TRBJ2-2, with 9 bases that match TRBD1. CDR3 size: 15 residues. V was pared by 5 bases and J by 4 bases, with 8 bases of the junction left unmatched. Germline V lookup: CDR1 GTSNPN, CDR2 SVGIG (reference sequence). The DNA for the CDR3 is TGTGCCTGGGCCCCCGGGACAGGGAGCACCGGGGAGCTGTTTTTT. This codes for CAWAPGTGSTGELFF.

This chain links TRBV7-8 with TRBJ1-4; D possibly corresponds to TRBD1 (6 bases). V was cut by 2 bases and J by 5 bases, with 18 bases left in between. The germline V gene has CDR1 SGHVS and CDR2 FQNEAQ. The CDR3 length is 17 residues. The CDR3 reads CASSLYRVVVSNEKLFF. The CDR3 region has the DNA TGTGCCAGCAGCTTATACAGGGTCGTGGTCTCCAATGAAAAACTGTTTTTT.

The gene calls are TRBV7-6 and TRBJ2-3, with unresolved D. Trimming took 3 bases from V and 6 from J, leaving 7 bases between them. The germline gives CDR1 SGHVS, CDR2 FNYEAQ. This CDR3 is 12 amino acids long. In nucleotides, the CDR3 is TGTGCCAGCAGCTTTCGTTCCGATACGCAGTATTTT. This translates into CASSFRSDTQYF.

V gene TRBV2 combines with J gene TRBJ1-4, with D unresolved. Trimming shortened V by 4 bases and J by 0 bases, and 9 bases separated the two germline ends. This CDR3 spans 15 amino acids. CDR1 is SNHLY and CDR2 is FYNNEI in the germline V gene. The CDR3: CASSGNRATNEKLFF. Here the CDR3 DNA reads TGTGCCAGCAGTGGTAACAGAGCAACTAATGAAAAACTGTTTTTT.

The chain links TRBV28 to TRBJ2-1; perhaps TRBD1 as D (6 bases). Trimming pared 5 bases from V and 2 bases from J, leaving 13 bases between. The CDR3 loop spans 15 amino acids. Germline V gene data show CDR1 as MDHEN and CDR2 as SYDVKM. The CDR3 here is CASSLPGAAYNEQFF. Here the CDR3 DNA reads TGTGCCAGCAGTCTGCCAGGGGCCGCCTACAATGAGCAGTTCTTC.

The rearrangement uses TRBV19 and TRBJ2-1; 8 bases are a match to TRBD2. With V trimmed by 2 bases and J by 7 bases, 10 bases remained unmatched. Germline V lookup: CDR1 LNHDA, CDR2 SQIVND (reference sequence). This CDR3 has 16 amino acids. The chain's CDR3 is CASSIFFGGGRNEQFF. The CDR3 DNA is TGTGCCAGTAGTATATTCTTCGGGGGGGGAAGAAATGAGCAGTTCTTC. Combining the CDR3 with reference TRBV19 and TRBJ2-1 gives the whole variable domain DGGITQSPKYLFRKEGQNVTLSCEQNLNHDAMYWYRQDPGQGLRLIYYSQIVNDFQKGDIAEGYSVSREKKESFPLTVTSAQKNPTAFYLCASSIFFGGGRNEQFFGPGTRLTVL.